One sample yielded the 2 T cell receptor beta chains listed below, sequenced in a study of regulatory T cells in long-lasting Graves disease (dated by TCRdb to 2020 to 2023). Preparation of the library involved multiplex PCR. The listed sequencing device is Illumina HiSeq 4000. To build TCR beta libraries, CDR3 regions were amplified by Arm-PCR using iRepertoire HTBI primers. Starting from the raw public reads, TCRdb applied fastp trimming at Q25, assembled clones with MiXCR and retained in-frame beta chains. For every CDR3 protein sequence, its rows merge into one entry that carries the most common genes and DNA. In this sample the table shows approximately 350,000 distinct CDR3 sequences, 15% to 20% of which occur a single time. The ten largest clones add up to 20% of the sample. Per the publication, the time point label means: newly diagnosed GD, antithyroid drugs for less than 3 months. RNA was extracted from PBMCs in TRIzol for both TCR sequencing and RNA sequencing.

This sample also belongs to another study, concerning T cells in Graves' hyperthyroidism and ophthalmopathy.

This specimen was peripheral blood mononuclear cells (PBMCs), taken at new diagnosis, from a patient treated with antithyroid drugs. These receptors all stem from a woman between 18 and 30 years old with Graves disease. Donor details come from another sample of the same person, matched by shared clones.

This clonotype was recorded at least ten times. DNA for the CDR3: TGTGCCAGCAGCGTACGGGGGCAAGAGACCCAGTACTTC. This sequence encodes CASSVRGQETQYF. V gene TRBV9 combines with J gene TRBJ2-5, with D perhaps TRBD2 (6 bases). Germline assignment: CDR1 SGDLS and CDR2 YYNGEE. V lost 1 base and J 2 bases, leaving 6 bases between the germline ends. This CDR3 contains 13 residues. The full variable domain, rest sourced from reference TRBV9 and TRBJ2-5, is DSGVTQTPKHLITATGQRVTLRCSPRSGDLSVYWYQQSLDQGLQFLIQYYNGEERAKGNILERFSAQQFPDLHSELNLSSLELGDSALYFCASSVRGQETQYFGPGTRLLVL.

For the CDR3, the DNA is TGTGCCAGCGCCCCGGGCCCAACCTACGAGCAGTACTTC. As protein: CASAPGPTYEQYF. The rearrangement links TRBV9 to TRBJ2-7; no definite D call. The CDR3 runs 13 residues. Germline CDR1 SGDLS, CDR2 YYNGEE. V was shortened by 7 bases and J by 2 bases, with 13 bases between the two germline ends.